These T cell receptor beta chains were read from a single sample in a study of persistence of HIV-infected CD4 T cells. The antigens of these receptors remain unknown. Generated by immunoSEQ multiplex PCR, the TCRdb table keeps only in-frame clones and is missing some. The data hold 20,000 to 25,000 clones, with roughly 70% observed a single time. The sample here was CD4+ T cells sorted from PBMCs after 18-hour stimulation, taken from a patient who received antiretroviral therapy. These receptors came from an adult man with HIV who was CMV-seropositive. Both conserved end residues are part of each CDR3. The D gene is left open where the match is weak. Not every row has a clone size; where given, it reads once, few, many or a size class.

D gene: NA; clone size: once; J gene: TRBJ1-2; V gene: TRBV2; CDR3 DNA: TGTGCCAGCACTGAGGTTAGGGCTAACTATGGCTACACCTTC; CDR3 protein: CASTEVRANYGYTF
D gene: TRBD1; clone size: few; J gene: TRBJ1-1; V gene: TRBV27; CDR3 DNA: TGTGCCAGCAGTGAGCAGACAGGGGGCGTCACTGAAGCTTTCTTT; CDR3 protein: CASSEQTGGVTEAFF
D gene: NA; clone size: NA; J gene: TRBJ1-5; V gene: TRBV28; CDR3 DNA: TGTGCCAGCAGGGGCACACAGGCGTATCAGCCCCAGCATTTT; CDR3 protein: CASRGTQAYQPQHF
D gene: TRBD1; clone size: medium-sized; J gene: TRBJ1-3; V gene: TRBV2; CDR3 DNA: TGTGCCAGCACCAAGAGGTGGGACAGGAGCCTCTCTGGAAACACCATATATTTT; CDR3 protein: CASTKRWDRSLSGNTIYF
D gene: NA; clone size: NA; J gene: TRBJ1-2; V gene: TRBV5-6; CDR3 DNA: TGTGCCAGCAGCTTGGGCGCGCTTGGCTACACCTTC; CDR3 protein: CASSLGALGYTF
D gene: TRBD1; clone size: NA; J gene: TRBJ2-1; V gene: TRBV2; CDR3 DNA: TGTGCCAGCAGTGAAGAGCCGAGGACAGGCAATGAGCAGTTCTTC; CDR3 protein: CASSEEPRTGNEQFF
D gene: NA; clone size: NA; J gene: TRBJ2-7; V gene: TRBV5-3; CDR3 DNA: TGTGCCAGAAGCTTGGATGGCTACTCCTACGAGCAGTACTTC; CDR3 protein: CARSLDGYSYEQYF
D gene: TRBD1; clone size: NA; J gene: TRBJ2-7; V gene: TRBV5-4; CDR3 DNA: TGTGCCAGCAGCTCGACGGGACAGGGGTTTTACGAGCAGTACTTC; CDR3 protein: CASSSTGQGFYEQYF
D gene: NA; clone size: once; J gene: TRBJ1-2; V gene: TRBV5-1; CDR3 DNA: TGCGCCAGCAGCTTAGGCTATGGCTACACCTTC; CDR3 protein: CASSLGYGYTF
D gene: NA; clone size: NA; J gene: TRBJ1-2; V gene: TRBV7-9; CDR3 DNA: TGTGCCAGCAGCTTAGAAAACTATGGCTACACCTTC; CDR3 protein: CASSLENYGYTF
D gene: NA; clone size: NA; J gene: TRBJ2-7; V gene: TRBV12-5; CDR3 DNA: TGTGCTAGTGGTTTGAAAATGGAGGGGGCTGAGGAGCAGTACTTC; CDR3 protein: CASGLKMEGAEEQYF
D gene: TRBD1; clone size: NA; J gene: TRBJ2-1; V gene: TRBV7-2; CDR3 DNA: TGTGCCAGCAGCGAGCGAACAGGGGTTATCCAGTTCTTC; CDR3 protein: CASSERTGVIQFF
D gene: NA; clone size: NA; J gene: TRBJ1-1; V gene: TRBV5-1; CDR3 DNA: TGCGCCAGCAGCTTGGGGGTTTTGAACACTGAAGCTTTCTTT; CDR3 protein: CASSLGVLNTEAFF
D gene: TRBD2; clone size: NA; J gene: TRBJ2-2; V gene: TRBV7-3; CDR3 DNA: TGTGCCAGCAGCTTATCCTCCGGCGGGGGGGCCCCCGGGGAGCTGTTTTTT; CDR3 protein: CASSLSSGGGAPGELFF
D gene: NA; clone size: NA; J gene: TRBJ2-3; V gene: TRBV7-9; CDR3 DNA: TGTGCCAGCAGCAGAACAGACACAGATACGCAGTATTTT; CDR3 protein: CASSRTDTDTQYF
D gene: NA; clone size: NA; J gene: TRBJ1-3; V gene: TRBV30; CDR3 DNA: TGTGCCTGGAGTCCAGGGGTAAGCTCTGGAAACACCATATATTTT; CDR3 protein: CAWSPGVSSGNTIYF
D gene: NA; clone size: NA; J gene: TRBJ1-5; V gene: TRBV7-8; CDR3 DNA: TGTGCCAGCAGCTTAGGGGAGGGCAATCAGCCCCAGCATTTT; CDR3 protein: CASSLGEGNQPQHF
D gene: TRBD2; clone size: NA; J gene: TRBJ2-1; V gene: TRBV10-3; CDR3 DNA: TGTGCCATCAGCCCTAATAGCGGGGGGCCTAATGAGCAGTTCTTC; CDR3 protein: CAISPNSGGPNEQFF
D gene: TRBD1; clone size: NA; J gene: TRBJ1-4; V gene: TRBV28; CDR3 DNA: TGTGCCAGCAGTACGGGACAGGATAATGAAAAACTGTTTTTT; CDR3 protein: CASSTGQDNEKLFF
D gene: TRBD2; clone size: NA; J gene: TRBJ2-1; V gene: TRBV10-3; CDR3 DNA: TGTGCCATCAGTGGGGGACTAGGGCGGGGCAATGAGCAGTTCTTC; CDR3 protein: CAISGGLGRGNEQFF
D gene: TRBD1; clone size: NA; J gene: TRBJ2-2; V gene: TRBV7-9; CDR3 DNA: TGTGCCAGCAGCTGGGGACAGGATGAAAGCGGGGAGCTGTTTTTT; CDR3 protein: CASSWGQDESGELFF
D gene: TRBD1; clone size: NA; J gene: TRBJ2-3; V gene: TRBV29-1; CDR3 DNA: TGCAGCGTTGCGACAGGGGGGACAGATACGCAGTATTTT; CDR3 protein: CSVATGGTDTQYF
D gene: NA; clone size: NA; J gene: TRBJ2-2; V gene: TRBV24-1; CDR3 DNA: TGTGCCACCAGTGATACGAACACCGGGGAGCTGTTTTTT; CDR3 protein: CATSDTNTGELFF
D gene: NA; clone size: NA; J gene: TRBJ2-1; V gene: TRBV6-1; CDR3 DNA: TGTGCCAGCAGTGAATACAGTACACGGCGGTTCTTC; CDR3 protein: CASSEYSTRRFF
D gene: NA; clone size: NA; J gene: TRBJ2-1; V gene: TRBV11-2; CDR3 DNA: TGTGCCAGCAGCTTAAGAGTAGCGGAGACCTACAATGAGCAGTTCTTC; CDR3 protein: CASSLRVAETYNEQFF
D gene: NA; clone size: NA; J gene: TRBJ2-3; V gene: TRBV5-1; CDR3 DNA: TGCGCCAGCAGCTTGGTGCGGCAGAACACAGATACGCAGTATTTT; CDR3 protein: CASSLVRQNTDTQYF
D gene: NA; clone size: NA; J gene: TRBJ2-2; V gene: TRBV7-9; CDR3 DNA: TGTGCCAGCAAATCAATCGACGGGGAGCTGTTTTTT; CDR3 protein: CASKSIDGELFF
D gene: TRBD1; clone size: NA; J gene: TRBJ2-7; V gene: TRBV7-3; CDR3 DNA: TGTGCCAGCAGCGAGCTGGGACAGGGGGGCGAGCAGTACTTC; CDR3 protein: CASSELGQGGEQYF
D gene: NA; clone size: NA; J gene: TRBJ2-1; V gene: TRBV7-8; CDR3 DNA: TGTGCCAGCAGCTACACCGGGACAAGATACAATGAGCAGTTCTTC; CDR3 protein: CASSYTGTRYNEQFF
D gene: NA; clone size: NA; J gene: TRBJ1-5; V gene: TRBV6-5; CDR3 DNA: TGTGCCAGCACTCTGGCCCTCTTCGCGCCCCAGCATTTT; CDR3 protein: CASTLALFAPQHF
D gene: TRBD1; clone size: medium-sized; J gene: TRBJ1-5; V gene: TRBV27; CDR3 DNA: TGTGCCAGCAGTTTACAGACAGGGGGCGGTCAGCCCCAGCATTTT; CDR3 protein: CASSLQTGGGQPQHF
D gene: NA; clone size: NA; J gene: TRBJ2-2; V gene: TRBV28; CDR3 DNA: TGTGCCAGCAGTTTAATGAGTCCCGGGGAGCTGTTTTTT; CDR3 protein: CASSLMSPGELFF
D gene: TRBD2; clone size: NA; J gene: TRBJ2-3; V gene: TRBV6-4; CDR3 DNA: TGTGCCAGCAGTGAGCTAGCGGGCACAGATACGCAGTATTTT; CDR3 protein: CASSELAGTDTQYF
D gene: NA; clone size: NA; J gene: TRBJ1-2; V gene: TRBV28; CDR3 DNA: TGTGCCAGCAGCCTCGAAGGGGCCAGCTATGGCTACACCTTC; CDR3 protein: CASSLEGASYGYTF
D gene: NA; clone size: NA; J gene: TRBJ1-3; V gene: TRBV19; CDR3 DNA: TGTGCCAGTAGTATGTCAGGCGGGGCTGGAAACACCATATATTTT; CDR3 protein: CASSMSGGAGNTIYF
D gene: NA; clone size: NA; J gene: TRBJ2-1; V gene: TRBV6-5; CDR3 DNA: TGTGCCAGCAGTTACCTGAATGAGCAGTTCTTC; CDR3 protein: CASSYLNEQFF
D gene: NA; clone size: NA; J gene: TRBJ2-6; V gene: TRBV7-2; CDR3 DNA: TGTGCCAGCAGCTTACGGCCGGTCGAATCTGGGGCCAACGTCCTGACTTTC; CDR3 protein: CASSLRPVESGANVLTF
D gene: NA; clone size: NA; J gene: TRBJ2-7; V gene: TRBV10-1; CDR3 DNA: TGCGCCAGCAGTGAAAATCCAAGGGCAGGTTGGCCCTACGAGCAGTACTTC; CDR3 protein: CASSENPRAGWPYEQYF
D gene: NA; clone size: NA; J gene: TRBJ1-1; V gene: TRBV19; CDR3 DNA: TGTGCCAGTAGTATGAAGGGGGACACTGAAGCTTTCTTT; CDR3 protein: CASSMKGDTEAFF
D gene: TRBD1; clone size: NA; J gene: TRBJ2-1; V gene: TRBV5-1; CDR3 DNA: TGCGCCAGCAGCTTGGGGACAGGGTATTCCTACAATGAGCAGTTCTTC; CDR3 protein: CASSLGTGYSYNEQFF
D gene: TRBD1; clone size: few; J gene: TRBJ1-2; V gene: TRBV7-3; CDR3 DNA: TGTGCCAGCAGCTCGACAGGGGAGGCTGGCTACACCTTC; CDR3 protein: CASSSTGEAGYTF
D gene: TRBD2; clone size: NA; J gene: TRBJ2-3; V gene: TRBV10-2; CDR3 DNA: TGCGCCAGCAGCTTTAGCGGGGGGGCCGGAGATACGCAGTATTTT; CDR3 protein: CASSFSGGAGDTQYF
D gene: TRBD2; clone size: NA; J gene: TRBJ2-1; V gene: TRBV18; CDR3 DNA: TGTGCCAGCTCACCGCAGCGTCTAGCGGGGTCCAATGAGCAGTTCTTC; CDR3 protein: CASSPQRLAGSNEQFF